A selection of T cell receptor beta chains follows, all from one sample in a study of prognosis after radiotherapy for stage I lung cancer. From the multiplex PCR reads, TCRdb called clonotypes with MiXCR, one entry per CDR3 protein. Here the sample spans some 56,000 distinct CDR3 sequences, more than 20% being singletons. The material was PBMCs, obtained before or after stereotactic body radiation therapy (not recorded which). The receptors were sampled from a donor aged 50 or older with non-small cell lung cancer. Both conserved end residues are part of each CDR3. A D gene is named only where the DNA matches it firmly. Clone size is stated in some rows and not others, as once, few, many or a class when expanded.

D: .; size: many; V: TRBV24-1; length: 17; J: TRBJ2-1; DNA: TGTGCCACCAGTGATTTGCAGGGGGGGAGCTCCTACAATGAGCAGTCCTTC; CDR3: CATSDLQGGSSYNEQSF
D: TRBD2; size: once; V: TRBV11-2; length: 16; J: TRBJ2-1; DNA: TGTGCCAGCAGCTCGTCACTAGCGGGGGTATACAATGAGCAGTTCTTC; CDR3: CASSSSLAGVYNEQFF
D: .; size: many; V: TRBV11-2; length: 16; J: TRBJ2-1; DNA: TGTGCCAGCAGCTGGGGGGGGACAGGATCGTACAATGAGCAGTTCTTC; CDR3: CASSWGGTGSYNEQFF
D: .; size: many; V: TRBV6-1; length: 15; J: TRBJ1-2; DNA: TGTGCCAGCAGTGATGGGGGGCACCGGAGCTATGGCTACACCTTC; CDR3: CASSDGGHRSYGYTF
D: .; size: once; V: TRBV10-3; length: 16; J: TRBJ1-1; DNA: TGTGCCATCATTGAGTCAGCGGCGAGGGTGAACACTGAAGCTTTCTTT; CDR3: CAIIESAARVNTEAFF
D: TRBD1; size: .; V: TRBV12-3/TRBV12-4; length: 13; J: TRBJ2-7; DNA: TGTCCCATCAGTGGGGGGACAGGGCGCGAGCAGTACTTC; CDR3: CPISGGTGREQYF
D: .; size: many; V: TRBV7-9; length: 14; J: TRBJ1-1; DNA: TGTGCCAGCATGGAGAGACTCAAAAACACTGAAGCTTTCTTT; CDR3: CASMERLKNTEAFF
D: TRBD1; size: many; V: TRBV2; length: 17; J: TRBJ1-2; DNA: TGTGCCAGCAGTGGCCGGGACAGGGGGACGTTTAACTATGGCTACACCTTC; CDR3: CASSGRDRGTFNYGYTF
D: .; size: many; V: TRBV5-1; length: 16; J: TRBJ2-5; DNA: TGCGCCAGCAGCTTGGGCGGCCAGGGGTCGGGCGAGACCCAGTACTTC; CDR3: CASSLGGQGSGETQYF
D: .; size: many; V: TRBV19; length: 12; J: TRBJ2-7; DNA: TGTGCCACCTCCGGGGTGAGCTACGAGCAGTACTTC; CDR3: CATSGVSYEQYF